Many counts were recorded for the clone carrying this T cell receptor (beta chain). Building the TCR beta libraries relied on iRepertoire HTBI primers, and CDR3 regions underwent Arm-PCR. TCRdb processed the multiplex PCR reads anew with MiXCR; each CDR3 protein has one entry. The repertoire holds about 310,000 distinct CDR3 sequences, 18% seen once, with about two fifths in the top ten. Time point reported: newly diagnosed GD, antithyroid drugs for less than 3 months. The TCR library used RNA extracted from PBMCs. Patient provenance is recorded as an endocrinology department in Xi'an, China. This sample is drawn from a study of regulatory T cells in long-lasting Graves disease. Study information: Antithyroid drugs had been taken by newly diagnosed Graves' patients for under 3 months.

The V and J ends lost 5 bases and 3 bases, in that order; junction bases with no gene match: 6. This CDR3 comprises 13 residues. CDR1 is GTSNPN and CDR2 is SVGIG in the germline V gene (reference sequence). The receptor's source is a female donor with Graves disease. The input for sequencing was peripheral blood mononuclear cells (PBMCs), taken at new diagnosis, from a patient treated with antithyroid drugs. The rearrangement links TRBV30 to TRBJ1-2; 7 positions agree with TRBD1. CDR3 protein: CAWETGLDYGYTF. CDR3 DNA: TGTGCCTGGGAGACAGGGCTCGACTATGGCTACACCTTC.